The present T cell receptor (beta chain) was sequenced within a study of cytomegalovirus exposure and HLA in healthy donors. Study-wide background: For the approximately 360 genotyped donors, approximately 82% fell within the Caucasian-associated ancestry cluster. Whole-study results and caveats: TCR beta sequences reportedly predicted most subjects' HLA-A and HLA-B alleles accurately. Per a prior analysis, the majority of TCR beta V segments were productive roughly 87% or roughly 30% of the time.

A note on this clone: Its specificity is not known.

This CDR3 has 13 residues. Germline values: CDR1 MDHEN, CDR2 SYDVKM. The V gene lost 7 bases and the J gene lost 0 bases, with 10 bases spanning the gap. Use of 60 Vbeta and 13 Jbeta primers characterized the PCR. Sequenced by immunoSEQ multiplex PCR; TCRdb stores in-frame clones only, minus some. This repertoire shows approximately 210,000 clones, roughly four fifths found once; its top ten account for around 2%. Unrecorded immune exposure was likely among donors, who were nominally healthy when sampled. Sequenced: PBMCs. The sequence came from a man younger than 30 in good health and CMV-seronegative. The gene calls are TRBV28 and TRBJ2-7, with D tentatively TRBD2 (5 bases). CDR3 region: CASNGLISYEQYF. The CDR3 DNA follows: TGTGCCAGCAACGGACTGATCTCCTACGAGCAGTACTTC.